These T cell receptor beta chains were read from a single sample in a study of brain metastases from non-small cell lung cancer. Assay: immunoSEQ multiplex PCR; the TCRdb copy retains only in-frame clones and omits some. The sample has some 4,900 clones, around three quarters seen once; the top ten hold about 6%. The sample comprised primary lung tumor tissue. The origin of the receptors is a donor aged 40 or over with non-small cell lung cancer. Both conserved end residues are part of each CDR3. The order of the fields is CDR3 DNA, CDR3 protein, J gene, D gene, V gene, clone size. D genes are given only for firm matches. The size field is filled for only some rows; it gives once, few, many or a size class.

DNA: TGTGCCAGCAGCTTAGTCACCGGCTACACCTTC
CDR3: CASSLVTGYTF
J: TRBJ1-2
D: NA
V: TRBV7-9
size: NA

DNA: TGTGCCAGCAGCGTTACAGGGGGCGATGGAGAAAAACTGTTTTTT
CDR3: CASSVTGGDGEKLFF
J: TRBJ1-4
D: TRBD1
V: TRBV6-5
size: once

DNA: TGTGCCAGCAGCTCCCAACAGGGGATGAGTGAGCAGTTCTTC
CDR3: CASSSQQGMSEQFF
J: TRBJ2-1
D: TRBD1
V: TRBV7-9
size: NA

DNA: TGTGCCAGCAGTTCCCGACAGAGGTACGACAATGAGCAGTTCTTC
CDR3: CASSSRQRYDNEQFF
J: TRBJ2-1
D: NA
V: TRBV28
size: NA

DNA: TGTGCCAGCAGCCTAGGCAGGGGCTCTGGAAACACCATATATTTT
CDR3: CASSLGRGSGNTIYF
J: TRBJ1-3
D: NA
V: TRBV3-1/TRBV3-2
size: NA

DNA: TGTGCCAGCAGTGACCGGGGGGCCTACACTGAAGCTTTCTTT
CDR3: CASSDRGAYTEAFF
J: TRBJ1-1
D: NA
V: TRBV6-1
size: NA

DNA: TGTGCCAGCAGCAAATATGACAGCAGCAATCAGCCCCAGCATTTT
CDR3: CASSKYDSSNQPQHF
J: TRBJ1-5
D: NA
V: TRBV21-1
size: NA

DNA: TGTGCCATCAGTGTTCATTTGGGACAGTCCCCAGGGGAGCTGTTTTTT
CDR3: CAISVHLGQSPGELFF
J: TRBJ2-2
D: TRBD1
V: TRBV10-3
size: NA

DNA: TGTGCCAGCAGTTTAGCGGGTACGATAGATACGCAGTATTTT
CDR3: CASSLAGTIDTQYF
J: TRBJ2-3
D: TRBD2
V: TRBV25-1
size: once

DNA: TGTGCCAGTAGTTCGGTCAACAGGGAAACGCAGTATTTT
CDR3: CASSSVNRETQYF
J: TRBJ2-3
D: NA
V: TRBV19
size: NA

DNA: TGCGCCAGCAGTCGACAGGGCGACAATGAGCAGTTCTTC
CDR3: CASSRQGDNEQFF
J: TRBJ2-1
D: TRBD1
V: TRBV5-1
size: NA

DNA: TGCGCCAGCAGTACCGGGACAGGGGGGACTGAAGCTTTCTTT
CDR3: CASSTGTGGTEAFF
J: TRBJ1-1
D: TRBD1
V: TRBV5-1
size: NA

DNA: TGCAGCGCACAGAGGACAGGGGGGAACACCGGGGAGCTGTTTTTT
CDR3: CSAQRTGGNTGELFF
J: TRBJ2-2
D: TRBD1
V: TRBV29-1
size: NA

DNA: TGTGCCAGCAGCTCAAGGGGTAATCAGCCCCAGCATTTT
CDR3: CASSSRGNQPQHF
J: TRBJ1-5
D: NA
V: TRBV3-1/TRBV3-2
size: NA

DNA: TGTGCCAGCTCCTGGGACAGTGAAGCTTTCTTT
CDR3: CASSWDSEAFF
J: TRBJ1-1
D: TRBD1
V: TRBV2
size: NA

DNA: TGTGCCAGCAGTTTTAGCGGCAGGGGGGAGACCGAGCTGTTTTTT
CDR3: CASSFSGRGETELFF
J: TRBJ2-2
D: NA
V: TRBV27
size: NA

DNA: TGTGCCAGCAGTTTAGGGATGAGCGAGACCCAGTACTTC
CDR3: CASSLGMSETQYF
J: TRBJ2-5
D: NA
V: TRBV12-3/TRBV12-4
size: NA

DNA: TGCGCCAGCAGCCAAGCCGGGACGGGGTCTCCCCGGGGAGAGACCCAGTACTTC
CDR3: CASSQAGTGSPRGETQYF
J: TRBJ2-5
D: NA
V: TRBV4-1
size: few

DNA: TGTGCCACCAGTGATGGGGACAGTAATGAAAAACTGTTTTTT
CDR3: CATSDGDSNEKLFF
J: TRBJ1-4
D: TRBD1
V: TRBV24-1
size: NA

DNA: TGTGCCAGCAGTCCCCAATACGAGCAGTACTTC
CDR3: CASSPQYEQYF
J: TRBJ2-7
D: NA
V: TRBV2
size: NA

DNA: TGTGCCAGCAGTCGACAGTCTCTGGAGACCCAGTACTTC
CDR3: CASSRQSLETQYF
J: TRBJ2-5
D: NA
V: TRBV9
size: NA

DNA: TGCGCCAGCAGCTTGCGAAGCAGGGGCGAAAAACTGTTTTTT
CDR3: CASSLRSRGEKLFF
J: TRBJ1-4
D: NA
V: TRBV5-1
size: NA

DNA: TGTGCCAGCAGTGATGATGGCACAGATACGCAGTATTTT
CDR3: CASSDDGTDTQYF
J: TRBJ2-3
D: NA
V: TRBV2
size: NA

DNA: TGTGCCAGCTCACCAGGGCAGGAAACTGAAGCTTTCTTT
CDR3: CASSPGQETEAFF
J: TRBJ1-1
D: NA
V: TRBV18
size: once

DNA: TGCGCCAGCAGTGATTATGCTCAGCCCCAGCATTTT
CDR3: CASSDYAQPQHF
J: TRBJ1-5
D: NA
V: TRBV10-2
size: few

DNA: TGTGCCAGCAGTGATACAGGTCCTATTGGCTACACCTTC
CDR3: CASSDTGPIGYTF
J: TRBJ1-2
D: NA
V: TRBV6-1
size: NA

DNA: TGTGCCACCAGCAGTCACCTAGCGGGGGGCCGCGGCTTCTACGAGCAGTACTTC
CDR3: CATSSHLAGGRGFYEQYF
J: TRBJ2-7
D: TRBD2
V: TRBV15
size: NA

DNA: TGTGCCAGTAGTAAACTGGGAAAGACCCAGTACTTC
CDR3: CASSKLGKTQYF
J: TRBJ2-5
D: NA
V: TRBV19
size: NA

DNA: TGTGCCAGCAGCCTAGGGACAGCCAAAAGCACAGATACGCAGTATTTT
CDR3: CASSLGTAKSTDTQYF
J: TRBJ2-3
D: TRBD1
V: TRBV5-4
size: few

DNA: TGTGCCAGTAGTATTAACGGAGATAACTATGGCTACACCTTC
CDR3: CASSINGDNYGYTF
J: TRBJ1-2
D: NA
V: TRBV19
size: once

DNA: TGTGCCAGCAAAGGTTGGAATATTGGGGAGCTGTTTTTT
CDR3: CASKGWNIGELFF
J: TRBJ2-2
D: NA
V: TRBV2
size: NA

DNA: TGTGCCAACAGTGATGTGGGGACGTGGACTGAAGCTTTCTTT
CDR3: CANSDVGTWTEAFF
J: TRBJ1-1
D: NA
V: TRBV2
size: NA

DNA: TGTGCCAGCAGCCCCACGGGCCCTACAGATACGCAGTATTTT
CDR3: CASSPTGPTDTQYF
J: TRBJ2-3
D: NA
V: TRBV2
size: NA

DNA: TGTGCCAGCAGCGTAGGAAATTGGGAAGCGGATACGCAGTATTTT
CDR3: CASSVGNWEADTQYF
J: TRBJ2-3
D: NA
V: TRBV9
size: NA

DNA: TGTGCCAGCAGCTCGACTAGCAAATTCGCTAGCACAGATACGCAGTATTTT
CDR3: CASSSTSKFASTDTQYF
J: TRBJ2-3
D: TRBD2
V: TRBV7-9
size: NA

DNA: TGTGCCAGCAGCTTGGGCGGGGTAGAGACCCAGTACTTC
CDR3: CASSLGGVETQYF
J: TRBJ2-5
D: NA
V: TRBV7-9
size: few

DNA: TGTGCCTCCTTACTAGCGGGGGGGCATAGCACAGATACGCAGTATTTT
CDR3: CASLLAGGHSTDTQYF
J: TRBJ2-3
D: TRBD2
V: TRBV7-9
size: NA

DNA: TGCGCCAGCAGCACCCAGGGCCCCCCTAATGAAAAACTGTTTTTT
CDR3: CASSTQGPPNEKLFF
J: TRBJ1-4
D: NA
V: TRBV5-1
size: few

DNA: TGTGCCAGCAGTTTTAATATTGGCACTGAAGCTTTCTTT
CDR3: CASSFNIGTEAFF
J: TRBJ1-1
D: NA
V: TRBV12-3/TRBV12-4
size: NA

DNA: TGTGCCAGCAGCCAAGGAGGACCCCAGTATGGCTACACCTTC
CDR3: CASSQGGPQYGYTF
J: TRBJ1-2
D: NA
V: TRBV3-1/TRBV3-2
size: NA

DNA: TGTGCCAGCAGTGAACTACACACAGATACGCAGTATTTT
CDR3: CASSELHTDTQYF
J: TRBJ2-3
D: NA
V: TRBV25-1
size: NA

DNA: TGCGCCAGCAGTGTGAACGGAGAGACCCAGTACTTC
CDR3: CASSVNGETQYF
J: TRBJ2-5
D: NA
V: TRBV10-2
size: NA

DNA: TGTGCCAGCAGTGATTGGGGAGGAGACAACGTCCTGACTTTC
CDR3: CASSDWGGDNVLTF
J: TRBJ2-6
D: NA
V: TRBV6-1
size: NA

DNA: TGCGCCAGCAGTGATTCGAACACCGGGGAGCTGTTTTTT
CDR3: CASSDSNTGELFF
J: TRBJ2-2
D: NA
V: TRBV10-1
size: NA

DNA: TGTGCCATCGACAGGGGGCCTACAGATACGCAGTATTTT
CDR3: CAIDRGPTDTQYF
J: TRBJ2-3
D: TRBD1
V: TRBV6-5
size: NA

DNA: TGTGCCAGCAGCAAAAAAAGCCCTTCGTGGGGCTACACCTTC
CDR3: CASSKKSPSWGYTF
J: TRBJ1-2
D: NA
V: TRBV21-1
size: NA

DNA: TGTGCCAGCAGTGATTTGGGAGGTAATCAGCCCCAGCATTTT
CDR3: CASSDLGGNQPQHF
J: TRBJ1-5
D: NA
V: TRBV6-1
size: NA

DNA: TGTGCCAGCAGCCCCCACTTCGGGAAACAGTTCTTC
CDR3: CASSPHFGKQFF
J: TRBJ2-1
D: NA
V: TRBV7-9
size: NA

DNA: TGTGCCAGCAGCTTAGAACAGGAGACTGAAGCTTTCTTT
CDR3: CASSLEQETEAFF
J: TRBJ1-1
D: NA
V: TRBV7-2
size: NA

DNA: TGTGCCAGCAGTTACCTTCCAGACACGAACACTGAAGCTTTCTTT
CDR3: CASSYLPDTNTEAFF
J: TRBJ1-1
D: NA
V: TRBV6-5
size: NA

DNA: TGTGCCAGCAGTTACTACGGGGGCTATGGCTACACCTTC
CDR3: CASSYYGGYGYTF
J: TRBJ1-2
D: NA
V: TRBV6-5
size: NA

DNA: TGTGCCAGCAGCTCAACCAGAGGACCTCTCGAGCAGTACTTC
CDR3: CASSSTRGPLEQYF
J: TRBJ2-7
D: NA
V: TRBV7-9
size: NA

DNA: TGTGCCAGCAGCTTCACAGGGAGCACAGATACGCAGTATTTT
CDR3: CASSFTGSTDTQYF
J: TRBJ2-3
D: NA
V: TRBV7-9
size: few

DNA: TGTGCCAGCAGCTTACGACAGGGGGACTACGAGCAGTACTTC
CDR3: CASSLRQGDYEQYF
J: TRBJ2-7
D: TRBD1
V: TRBV7-9
size: NA

DNA: TGTGCCAGCTCAGCCACGGGACAGGATTATAATTCACCCCTCCACTTT
CDR3: CASSATGQDYNSPLHF
J: TRBJ1-6
D: TRBD1
V: TRBV18
size: NA

DNA: TGTGCCAGCAGCTCCGCCAAGGGGGATTCACCCCTCCACTTT
CDR3: CASSSAKGDSPLHF
J: TRBJ1-6
D: NA
V: TRBV5-4
size: NA